This passage covers 2 T cell receptor beta chains from one sample sequenced in a study of metastatic and nonmetastatic thyroid tumors. Thyroid surgery had not been preceded by any treatment in any patient. TCRdb used MiXCR to call clones anew from the PCR reads. The data contain about 21,000 clones, roughly 28% of them singletons. Material: tumor tissue. These receptors were taken from a male donor with papillary thyroid cancer or a benign thyroid nodule (not recorded which). Some clones in this sample may be carry-over from other donors' samples.

This clone was picked up a small number of times. This chain uses TRBV15 with TRBJ2-1; D ambiguous. Trimming removed 0 bases from V and 12 bases from J, with 12 bases in between. Per the germline V gene, CDR1 is LNHNV and CDR2 is YYDKDF (reference sequence). CDR3 length: 13 amino acids. CDR3 coding DNA: TGTGCCACCAGCAGAGATCGCTCCGCTGGGCAGTTCTTC. Amino acids: CATSRDRSAGQFF.

This clone occurred a few times. The chain employs TRBV10-3 and TRBJ1-3, with D uncertain. Per the germline V gene, CDR1 is ENHRY and CDR2 is SYGVKD. The V and J ends lost 9 bases and 2 bases respectively, with 11 bases between them. The CDR3 length is 13 residues. Written as DNA, the CDR3 is TGTGCCATGACCGGGGAGCCTGGAAACACCATATATTTT. This gives the protein CAMTGEPGNTIYF.